One sample yielded the 14 T cell receptor beta chains listed below, sequenced in a study of CD8 T cells in Susac syndrome. About 0.5 to 1 ug RNA was reverse transcribed with random hexamers. Each CDR3 protein is one row after TCRdb ran MiXCR on the immunoSEQ multiplex PCR reads. Here the sample spans some 170,000 distinct CDR3 sequences, just under 95% being singletons. The material sequenced was CD4+ T cells from PBMCs. Every receptor here comes from a human donor in good health.

The J gene is TRBJ2-7, the V gene TRBV7-2, with D perhaps TRBD1 (6 bases). The CDR3 runs to 14 residues. V shed 0 bases and J shed 3 bases, with 9 bases lying between them. The germline V gene encodes CDR1 SGHTA and CDR2 FQGNSA. For the CDR3, the DNA is TGTGCCAGCAGCTTAGCTCTGGACAGCTACGAGCAGTACTTC. Its translation: CASSLALDSYEQYF.

The rearrangement joins TRBV2 to TRBJ2-1; D is unclear. Looked up from germline, CDR1 is SNHLY and CDR2 is FYNNEI. The CDR3 is 14 amino acids. V shed 2 bases and J shed 5 bases, with 10 bases lying between them. CDR3: CASSETIWDNEQFF. The CDR3 nucleotides read TGTGCCAGCAGTGAAACTATTTGGGACAATGAGCAGTTCTTC.

This chain connects TRBV2 to TRBJ1-5; D unclear. Trimming pared 7 bases from V and 0 bases from J, leaving 10 bases between. Germline CDR1 is SNHLY and CDR2 is FYNNEI. The length of the CDR3 is 14 residues. The CDR3 here is CASTEWNSNQPQHF. The CDR3 coding sequence is TGTGCCAGCACGGAGTGGAATAGCAATCAGCCCCAGCATTTT.

This chain uses TRBV20-1 with TRBJ2-3; the D is unclear. With 5 bases removed from V and 1 base from J, the gap between germline ends came to 10 bases. Germline V gene sequence: CDR1 DFQATT, CDR2 SNEGSKA (reference sequence). The CDR3 loop spans 13 amino acids. This chain's CDR3 is CSARIAGTDTQYF. CDR3 sequence (DNA): TGCAGTGCTCGGATCGCGGGCACAGATACGCAGTATTTT.

CDR3 in amino acids: CSDIGLAGVSEQFF. Here the CDR3 DNA reads TGCAGCGATATTGGACTAGCGGGAGTGAGTGAGCAGTTCTTC. This chain joins TRBV29-1 and TRBJ2-1; the match to TRBD2 covers 13 bases. Germline CDR1 is SQVTM and CDR2 is ANQGSEA. The CDR3 has 14 amino acids. Losses at the gene ends were 7 bases for V and 9 bases for J; bases not matched to a gene: 9.

The chain uses TRBV20-1 and TRBJ2-1; the match to TRBD2 covers 8 bases. Germline lookup yields CDR1 DFQATT and CDR2 SNEGSKA (reference sequence). V shed 6 bases, J shed 0 bases, and the junction held 10 bases outside the gene matches. CDR3 length: 16 amino acids. CDR3 region: CSALPGGRDSYNEQFF. CDR3 nucleotides: TGCAGTGCACTTCCGGGGGGGCGGGACTCCTACAATGAGCAGTTCTTC.

The chain has TRBV20-1 and TRBJ2-7; TRBD2 is a possible D gene (6 bases). Trimming cost V 4 bases and J 3 bases, with 16 bases left between them. This CDR3 is 14 amino acids long. The germline V gene has CDR1 DFQATT and CDR2 SNEGSKA (reference sequence). The CDR3 coding sequence is TGCAGTGCTATATCCTTAACGGGAGACTACGAGCAGTACTTC. Protein: CSAISLTGDYEQYF.

The genes are TRBV29-1 and TRBJ2-6; 10 nucleotides line up with TRBD2. CDR1 is SQVTM, CDR2 ANQGSEA, per germline. V lost 6 bases to trimming and J lost 2 bases; unmatched junction nucleotides: 7. CDR3 length equals 16 residues. CDR3: CSVPGLAGAGANVLTF. CDR3 DNA: TGCAGCGTCCCCGGGCTAGCGGGAGCTGGGGCCAACGTCCTGACTTTC.

The table lists this clonotype with a count of one. The chain employs TRBV14 and TRBJ2-3; D ambiguous. V was trimmed by 4 bases and J by 2 bases, leaving 13 bases between them. Germline V gives CDR1 SGHDN, CDR2 FVKESK. The CDR3 spans 15 residues. The DNA of the CDR3 is TGTGCCAGCAGCCCCGGTTTAGTGTTCACAGATACGCAGTATTTT. Translating gives CASSPGLVFTDTQYF.

The V call is TRBV30, the J call TRBJ2-5; D remains ambiguous. The CDR3 spans 11 residues. Germline values: CDR1 GTSNPN, CDR2 SVGIG (reference sequence). Trimming cost V 2 bases and J 1 base, with 2 bases left between them. The DNA of the CDR3 is TGTGCCTGGAGTTTCCAAGAGACCCAGTACTTC. This encodes CAWSFQETQYF.

The chain has TRBV30 and TRBJ2-4, with D uncertain. The V gene's germline CDR1 is GTSNPN and CDR2 SVGIG (reference sequence). Trimming took 5 bases from V and 0 from J, leaving 8 bases between them. This CDR3 contains 13 residues. CDR3 nucleotides: TGTGCCTGGGGACCCGGAGCCAAAAACATTCAGTACTTC. This codes for CAWGPGAKNIQYF.

The chain carries TRBV3-1 and TRBJ2-5; D gene unclear. This CDR3 is built from 12 residues. The germline gives CDR1 LGHDT, CDR2 YNNKEL (reference sequence). Trimming stripped 1 base from V and 5 bases from J, with 5 bases between. The CDR3 DNA is TGTGCCAGCAGCCAAGTAACCGAGACCCAGTACTTC. Its translation: CASSQVTETQYF.

The CDR3 protein is CASSRDGGSSYEQYF. The CDR3 bases are TGCGCCAGCAGCCGGGACGGCGGGAGCTCCTACGAGCAGTACTTC. This rearrangement joins TRBV5-1 to TRBJ2-7; 7 bases are a match to TRBD2. The length of the CDR3 is 15 residues. Losses at the gene ends were 4 bases for V and 0 bases for J; bases not matched to a gene: 7. The germline V gene encodes CDR1 SGHRS and CDR2 YFSETQ. The whole variable domain, filled in from reference TRBV5-1 and TRBJ2-7, reads KAGVTQTPRYLIKTRGQQVTLSCSPISGHRSVSWYQQTPGQGLQFLFEYFSETQRNKGNFPGRFSGRQFSNSRSEMNVSTLELGDSALYLCASSRDGGSSYEQYFGPGTRLTVT.

The rearrangement uses TRBV20-1 and TRBJ2-5; possible D gene TRBD1, 6 bases. The germline gives CDR1 DFQATT, CDR2 SNEGSKA (reference sequence). This CDR3 comprises 14 residues. V lost 3 bases, J lost 2 bases, and 13 bases lay in between. CDR3 sequence reads: CSASLGTPQETQYF. For the CDR3, the DNA is TGCAGTGCTAGCCTCGGGACACCTCAAGAGACCCAGTACTTC.